This TCR beta chain derives from a study of cytomegalovirus exposure and HLA in healthy donors (dated by TCRdb to 2016 to 2017). A note on the overall study: An earlier analysis of roughly 500 of the donors reported 276 Gb of sequence data and around 120 million unique TCR beta sequences obtained from some 200 million T cells. Roughly 300 gigabases of sequencing data and tens of millions of unique TCR sequences made up an early release that covered about 640 HLA-typed donors. Of the roughly 400 genotyped donors, 65% to 90% fell in the genetic ancestry cluster associated with self-reported Caucasian donors. The aim of the study was to test whether cataloging public T cell receptors could identify signatures of past pathogen exposure. The T cell repertoires of several hundred subjects were profiled by immunosequencing and related to cytomegalovirus serostatus. In addition to the first cohort of about 650 subjects, a separate validation cohort of 120 different subjects was used. High-throughput TCR immunosequencing, statistical association of individual TCRs with disease status, and machine learning were combined to predict cytomegalovirus infection status. To study patterns of TCR occurrence, a later analysis re-analyzed previously published TCR beta repertoires from under 750 donors and added high-resolution HLA genotyping. The later analysis used no new phenotypic data to find candidate immune exposures, relying instead on TCR beta sequences and their occurrence across donors. To decide whether each TCR beta V gene segment behaved as functional or pseudogenic, an earlier analysis of 587 of the donors relied on high-throughput TCR beta sequencing. Donor age, sex, ethnicity and CMV serostatus were compiled alongside the repertoire data. A later genetic analysis took genome-wide SNP genotypes for about 65% of the 666 donors and used that subset as a discovery cohort. All discovery cohort repertoires had been generated using a single sequencing platform. Both class I and class II loci were covered by HLA typing, at four-digit resolution. The number of typed donors differed by locus: about 620-640 for A, B, C, DRB1 and DQB1; approximately 530 for DQA1; around 610 for DPA1; and about 450 for DPB1. Because of strong linkage in the cohort, five DR-DQ haplotypes were treated as single units for association and clustering. Among roughly 400 genotyped donors of the cohort, an average of about 220,000 unique TCR beta nucleotide sequences was sequenced per donor, of which about 19% were non-productive.

Only one count was recorded for this clone. Its cognate antigen has yet to be identified. Qualities for individual bases were not recorded, and no much larger clone is one base off. Here is what the overall study found, with its caveats: Linkage disequilibrium might explain the correlated functional status among segregating V segments, but an unknown experimental factor could not be ruled out. In both the original and validation cohorts, the classifier was reported to diagnose cytomegalovirus status with high specificity and sensitivity. An earlier analysis of 450 to 750 of the donors showed that most TCR beta V segments appeared in productive rearrangements either about 87% or about 30% of the time, which broadly matched IMGT annotations. Some IMGT-functional V segments, including TRBV6-2 and TRBV6-3, could not be distinguished by the 87-base-pair reads and were therefore excluded. The only immune exposure information available for the cohort was CMV serostatus. Approximately 16 rarely observed V segments, including chromosome 9 orphons, were excluded from the earlier analysis of almost 600 of the donors because counts were too low. The presence/absence analyses assumed that sequencing depth was roughly uniform across donors, and that assumption may not be true. According to a later analysis, parvovirus B19, influenza, CMV and Epstein-Barr virus appeared linked to several top co-occurrence clusters. A further reported finding was that TCR beta sequences accurately predicted the HLA-A and HLA-B alleles for most subjects in the first cohort. V-gene and J-gene trimming of TCR beta chains was associated with a missense DCLRE1C variant in a later genetic analysis, and the association was replicated in an independent cohort. According to the authors, the approach could potentially be generalized to other disease states and immunological phenotypes. In the study, approximately 160 TCR beta chains were listed as associated with cytomegalovirus. A later analysis found that HLA-associated TCR beta chains were more clonally expanded and had lower generation probabilities than equally common non-associated chains. Only TCR beta chains were sequenced in this cohort, and the absence of alpha or paired-chain data limited detectable features. Because HLA typing was missing for some donors at each locus, association tests included only the typed subset. According to a later analysis, TCR association rates differed among HLA loci, with DRB1 alleles showing the most associated TCRs and HLA-C alleles showing the fewest. A group of highly shared sequence variants was considered likely to be a technical artifact of the sequencing pipeline. Specific HLA alleles were associated with 15,000 to 20,000 TCR beta sequences at a false discovery rate of 0.05 in a later analysis. Compared with the roughly 670-donor mean, donors in an Asian-associated ancestry cluster had fewer N-insertions in productive TCRs, according to a later genetic analysis. When HLA alleles, especially DR and DQ, strongly co-occurred, TCR associations were difficult to assign to individual alleles. According to a later analysis, most CMV-associated TCR beta chains appeared to be HLA-restricted, and the HLA associations seemed to be driven largely by CMV exposure. Most TCR sequences were observed very rarely across donors, whereas some public TCRs were present in many individuals. A few of the identified cytomegalovirus-associated TCR beta chains were confirmed in vitro to be specific for cytomegalovirus antigens.

To prepare the library, the immunoSEQ multiplex PCR assay was applied. A mixture of 60 forward primers for TCR Vbeta segments and 13 reverse primers for TCR Jbeta segments was used in the multiplex PCR. Amplification of the CDR3 region of rearranged TCR beta genes was performed with a multiplex PCR assay on genomic DNA. On the Illumina HiSeq System, the amplified TCR beta libraries were sequenced as 87-base-pair reads. Processing in the source paper ran as follows. Across the roughly 670 repertoires, a later analysis counted around 80 million unique TCR beta chains, roughly 11 million of which were shared by at least two donors. Raw reads were error-corrected and collapsed into unique sequences with a nearest-neighbor algorithm that merged closely related sequences to remove PCR and sequencing errors. Alignment of CDR3 sequences to IMGT reference sequences was used to assign V, D and J gene segments. For a sequence to be retained, a match of at least six nucleotides to both a V gene segment and a J gene segment was required. Rearrangements were called productive when the CDR3 lacked stop codons and stayed in frame with V and J; all others were non-productive. CDR3 was defined according to IMGT convention as the region running from the second conserved V-encoded cysteine to the conserved J-encoded phenylalanine. The earlier analysis of about 500 of the donors excluded sequences that lacked an unambiguous match to a single V gene segment. An earlier analysis of a few hundred of the donors called V segments functional above 56.7% productive rearrangements and segregating when the between-donor standard deviation exceeded 5%. A statistical classification framework was built to diagnose cytomegalovirus status from the catalog of TCR beta chain sequences. A later analysis assigned V and J genes by comparing TCR nucleotide sequences with IMGT/GENE-DB human TR gene sequences. The TCRdist pipeline was used in a later analysis to assign CDR3 sequences and most-parsimonious VDJ recombination scenarios. A later analysis defined each TCR beta chain by its CDR3 amino acid sequence plus V-gene family, and excluded reads lacking a unique V-gene family. A later analysis removed roughly 590 highly shared, low-generation-probability nucleotide sequences to deal with suspected cross-contamination and a sequencing artifact. In a later analysis, a clonal expansion index for each public chain was calculated from normalized within-repertoire ranks of inferred template counts. Generation probabilities in a later analysis came from a VDJ recombination model fitted to out-of-frame rearrangements, and those results were checked against IGoR. Hypergeometric tests were used in a later analysis to score TCR-TCR, TCR-HLA and TCR-CMV co-occurrence, with a repertoire-size bias correction applied to the TCR pairs. A later analysis estimated false discovery rates by permuting HLA or CMV assignments 20 times. A later analysis grouped co-occurring TCRs with DBSCAN, adding TCRdist sequence similarity when clustering within HLA-allele-positive subsets. Repertoires with fewer than 30,000 or more than 120,000 public chains, plus five repertoires with anomalous nucleotide sharing, were excluded from co-occurrence clustering. Entries here come from immuneACCESS through TCRdb and include only in-frame sequences with V and J called. Some clones fail to appear in such tables; in the studies checked, an unresolved V gene covers under half of the shortfall, and the cause of the remainder is unknown. Clone size and V and J calls were adopted from that table, with D and trimming inferred from the DNA. For this sample the table gives about 150,000 clones, of which roughly 74% were detected only once. 10% to 12% of the sample goes to the ten largest clones.

The germline V gene yields MDHEN for CDR1 and SYDVKM for CDR2. The CDR3, cysteine through phenylalanine, is 15 amino acids long. Kept here is only the CDR3 DNA, which spans 45 bases and is read in frame from base 1. V is shortened by 5 bases, J by 5 bases, and the region joining them spans 16 bases. The cohort comprised hundreds of healthy bone marrow donors. All cohort members were sampled while nominally healthy, although unrecorded immune exposures were likely present. The donor was CMV seropositive and belonged to the group of 250 to 300 seropositive cohort members. A peripheral blood sample was collected from each donor, and TCR beta sequencing was performed on peripheral blood mononuclear cells. Genomic DNA was extracted from the blood cell samples with the Qiagen DNeasy Blood Extraction Kit.

The receptor was isolated from a man aged 18 to 35 in good health and CMV-seropositive. The sequencing sample was made of PBMCs. Rearrangement joined TRBV28 to TRBJ1-3; the D segment could be TRBD1, given 5 matching bases. The DNA sequence reads TGTGCCAGCAGTACGAATCGGGCGGGACGAAACACCATATATTTT. Translation gives CASSTNRAGRNTIYF.